This T cell receptor beta chain was sequenced for a study of blood T cell repertoires in COVID-19. Study-level background: Italy, Spain and the United States were the sources of the convalescent and acute COVID-19 samples.

Cohorts were based on clinical histories the participants reported. Per the original methods: Researchers report that nucleated cell counts were estimated from reference gene primer amplification. Generated by immunoSEQ multiplex PCR, the TCRdb table keeps only in-frame clones and is missing some. V and J calls and clone size are as listed in that table; D and trimming were resolved from the DNA. Of approximately 440,000 clones listed, roughly 90% are singletons. Germline assignment: CDR1 SEHNR and CDR2 FQNEAQ (reference sequence). This CDR3 comprises 16 residues. Trimming took 3 bases from V and 8 from J, leaving 19 bases between them.

V usage is TRBV7-9 and J usage is TRBJ1-4; tentatively, D is TRBD1 (6 bases). The material sequenced was PBMCs or T cells enriched from blood (not recorded which). This receptor was obtained from a woman younger than 35 who had recovered from COVID-19. The CDR3 DNA follows: TGTGCCAGCAGCTTTCCCGGTGGGGGCGTATGGGAAAAACTGTTTTTT. This gives the protein CASSFPGGGVWEKLFF.